What follows describes a single T cell receptor (beta chain). No antigen is known for it. Data came from immunoSEQ multiplex PCR; TCRdb stores just in-frame clones and leaves some out. The profile shows 25,000 to 35,000 clones, about 94% of them singletons. Trimming removed 3 bases at V and 5 bases at J, with 10 bases between. Germline CDR1 MDHEN, CDR2 SYDVKM. The CDR3 consists of 13 residues. The data were taken from a study of circulating and synovial CD4+ cells in juvenile arthritis. Whole-study findings and limits: Diversity here was lower than in bulk blood CD4 cells. Compared with bulk blood, circulating pathogenic-like lymphocytes shared substantially more CDR3 sequences with synovial T cells.

This TCR derives from a human donor with juvenile idiopathic arthritis. The rearrangement joins TRBV28 to TRBJ1-2; D possibly corresponds to TRBD1 (6 bases). Sequencing was done on a sample of CD4+ T cells from blood. The CDR3 is CASSFDRRYGYTF. The CDR3, as DNA: TGTGCCAGCAGTTTCGACAGGAGGTATGGCTACACCTTC.